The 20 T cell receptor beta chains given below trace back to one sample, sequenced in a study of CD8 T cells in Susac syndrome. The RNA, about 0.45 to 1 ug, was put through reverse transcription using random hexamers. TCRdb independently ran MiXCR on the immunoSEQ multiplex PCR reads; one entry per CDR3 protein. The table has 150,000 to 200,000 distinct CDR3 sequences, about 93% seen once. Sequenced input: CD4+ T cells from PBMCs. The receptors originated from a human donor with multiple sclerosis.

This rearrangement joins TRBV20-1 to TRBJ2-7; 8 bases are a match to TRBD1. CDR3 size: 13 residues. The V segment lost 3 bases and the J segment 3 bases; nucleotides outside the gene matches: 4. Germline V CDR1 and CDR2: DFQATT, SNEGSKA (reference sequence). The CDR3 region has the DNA TGCAGTGCTAGGCCGGGACAGGACTACGAGCAGTACTTC. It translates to CSARPGQDYEQYF.

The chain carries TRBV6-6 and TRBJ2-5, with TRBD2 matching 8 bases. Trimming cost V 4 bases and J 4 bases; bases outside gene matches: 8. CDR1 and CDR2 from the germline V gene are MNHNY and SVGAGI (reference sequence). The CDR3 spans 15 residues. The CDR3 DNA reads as TGTGCCAGCAGTTCCCAAGTAGCGGGACGAGAGACCCAGTACTTC. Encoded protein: CASSSQVAGRETQYF.

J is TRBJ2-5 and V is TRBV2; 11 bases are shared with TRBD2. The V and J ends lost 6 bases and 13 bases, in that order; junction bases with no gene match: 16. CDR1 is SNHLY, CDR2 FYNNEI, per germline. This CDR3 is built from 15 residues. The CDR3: CASRPPLAGALSGYF. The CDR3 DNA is TGTGCCAGCAGACCCCCACTAGCGGGGGCCCTAAGTGGGTACTTC.

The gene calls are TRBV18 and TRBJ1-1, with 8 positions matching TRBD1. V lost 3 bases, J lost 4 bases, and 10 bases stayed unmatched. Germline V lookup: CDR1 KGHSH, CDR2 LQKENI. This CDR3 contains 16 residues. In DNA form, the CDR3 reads TGTGCCAGCTCACCTCATTCCCAGGGGGCTGGCACTGAAGCTTTCTTT. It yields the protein CASSPHSQGAGTEAFF.

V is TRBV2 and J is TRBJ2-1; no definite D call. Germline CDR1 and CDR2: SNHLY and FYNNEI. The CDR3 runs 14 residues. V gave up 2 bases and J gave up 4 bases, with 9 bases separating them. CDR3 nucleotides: TGTGCCAGCAGTGAACCTCGGAAGTACAATGAGCAGTTCTTC. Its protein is CASSEPRKYNEQFF.

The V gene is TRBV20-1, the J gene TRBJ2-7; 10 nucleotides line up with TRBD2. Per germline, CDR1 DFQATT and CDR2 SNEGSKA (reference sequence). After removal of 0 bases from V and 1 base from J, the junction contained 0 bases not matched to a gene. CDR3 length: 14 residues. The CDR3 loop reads CSARDSGGSYEQYF. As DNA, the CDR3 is TGCAGTGCTAGAGATAGCGGGGGGTCCTACGAGCAGTACTTC.

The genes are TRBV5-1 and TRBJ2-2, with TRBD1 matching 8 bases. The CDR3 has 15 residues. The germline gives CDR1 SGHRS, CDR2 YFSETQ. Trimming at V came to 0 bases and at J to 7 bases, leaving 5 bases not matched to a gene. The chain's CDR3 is CASSLGQGFGGELFF. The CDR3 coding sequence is TGCGCCAGCAGCTTGGGACAGGGGTTCGGCGGGGAGCTGTTTTTT. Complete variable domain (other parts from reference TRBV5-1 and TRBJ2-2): KAGVTQTPRYLIKTRGQQVTLSCSPISGHRSVSWYQQTPGQGLQFLFEYFSETQRNKGNFPGRFSGRQFSNSRSEMNVSTLELGDSALYLCASSLGQGFGGELFFGEGSRLTVL.

The CDR3 DNA is TGTGCCAGCAGCTTGGTAGTCTCTGATACGCAGTATTTT. Translating it yields CASSLVVSDTQYF. V and J are TRBV5-6 and TRBJ2-3; no clear D gene. CDR3 length: 13 residues. Trimming cost V 0 bases and J 6 bases, with 8 bases left between them. Germline V gene lookup returns CDR1 SGHDT and CDR2 YYEEEE.

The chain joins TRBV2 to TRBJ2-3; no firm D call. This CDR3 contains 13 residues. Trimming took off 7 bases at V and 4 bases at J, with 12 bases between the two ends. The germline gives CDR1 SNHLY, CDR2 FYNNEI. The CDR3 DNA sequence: TGTGCCAGCACCGAGCTTGTACCAGATACGCAGTATTTT. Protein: CASTELVPDTQYF.

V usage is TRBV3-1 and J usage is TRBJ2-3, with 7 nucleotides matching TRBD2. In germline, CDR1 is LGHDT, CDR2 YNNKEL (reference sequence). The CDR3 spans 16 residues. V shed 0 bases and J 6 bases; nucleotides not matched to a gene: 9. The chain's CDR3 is CASSQESTGRGDTQYF. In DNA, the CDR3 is TGTGCCAGCAGCCAAGAAAGTACGGGGAGGGGCGATACGCAGTATTTT.

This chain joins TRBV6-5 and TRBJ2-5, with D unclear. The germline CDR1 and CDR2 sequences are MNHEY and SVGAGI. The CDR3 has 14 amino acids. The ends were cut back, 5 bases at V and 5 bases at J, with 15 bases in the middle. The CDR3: CASSTTPKSETQYF. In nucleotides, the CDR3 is TGTGCCAGCAGTACCACCCCTAAGTCCGAGACCCAGTACTTC.

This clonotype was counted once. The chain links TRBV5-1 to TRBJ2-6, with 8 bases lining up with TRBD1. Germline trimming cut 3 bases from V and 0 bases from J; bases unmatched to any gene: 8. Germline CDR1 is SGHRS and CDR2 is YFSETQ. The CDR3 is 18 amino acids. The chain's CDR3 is CASSSGTGLVSGANVLTF. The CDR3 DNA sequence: TGCGCCAGCAGCTCCGGGACAGGTCTTGTCTCTGGGGCCAACGTCCTGACTTTC.

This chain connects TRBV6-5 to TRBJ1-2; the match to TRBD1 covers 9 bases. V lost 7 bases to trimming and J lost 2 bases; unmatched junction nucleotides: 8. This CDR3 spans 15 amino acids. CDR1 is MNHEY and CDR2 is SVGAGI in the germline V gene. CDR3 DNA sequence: TGTGCCAGCACCCCCGGGGACAGGGTGAACTATGGCTACACCTTC. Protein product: CASTPGDRVNYGYTF.

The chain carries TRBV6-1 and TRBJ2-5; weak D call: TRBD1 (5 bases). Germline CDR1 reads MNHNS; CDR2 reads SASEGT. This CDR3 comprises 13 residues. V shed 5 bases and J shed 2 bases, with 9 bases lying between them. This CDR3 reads CASSRQPQETQYF. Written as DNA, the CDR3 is TGTGCCAGCAGTCGACAGCCTCAAGAGACCCAGTACTTC.

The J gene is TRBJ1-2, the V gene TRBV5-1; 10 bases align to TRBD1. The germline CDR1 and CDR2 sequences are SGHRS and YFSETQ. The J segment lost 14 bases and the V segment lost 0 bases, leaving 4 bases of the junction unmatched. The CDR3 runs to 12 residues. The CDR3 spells CASSLGQGASTF. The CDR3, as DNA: TGCGCCAGCAGCTTGGGACAGGGGGCAAGTACCTTC.

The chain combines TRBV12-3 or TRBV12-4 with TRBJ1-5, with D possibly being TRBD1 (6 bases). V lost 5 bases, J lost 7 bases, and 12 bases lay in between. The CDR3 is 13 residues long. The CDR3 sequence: CASSLGGGQPQHF. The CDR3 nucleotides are TGTGCCAGCAGTCTCGGGGGCGGGCAGCCCCAGCATTTT.

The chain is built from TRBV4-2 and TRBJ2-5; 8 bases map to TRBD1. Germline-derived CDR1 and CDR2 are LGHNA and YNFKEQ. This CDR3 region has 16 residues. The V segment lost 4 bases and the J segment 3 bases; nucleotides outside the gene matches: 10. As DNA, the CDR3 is TGTGCCAGCAGCCTGCAATACGCGACAGGGGAAGAGACCCAGTACTTC. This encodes CASSLQYATGEETQYF.

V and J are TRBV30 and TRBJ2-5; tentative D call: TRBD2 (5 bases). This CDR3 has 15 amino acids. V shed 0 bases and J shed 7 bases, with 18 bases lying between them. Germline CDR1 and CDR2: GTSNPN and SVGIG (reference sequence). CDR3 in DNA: TGTGCCTGGAGTGTACAAGGGAATCTCCGGGGGACCCAGTACTTC. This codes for CAWSVQGNLRGTQYF. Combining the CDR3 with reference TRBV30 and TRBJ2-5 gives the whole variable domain SQTIHQWPATLVQPVGSPLSLECTVEGTSNPNLYWYRQAAGRGLQLLFYSVGIGQISSEVPQNLSASRPQDRQFILSSKKLLLSDSGFYLCAWSVQGNLRGTQYFGPGTRLLVL.

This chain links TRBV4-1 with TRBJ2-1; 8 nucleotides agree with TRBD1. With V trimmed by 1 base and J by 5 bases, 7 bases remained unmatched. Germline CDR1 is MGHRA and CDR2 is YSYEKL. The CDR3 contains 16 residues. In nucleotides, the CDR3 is TGCGCCAGCAGCCAAGGTTGGCAGGGGGCGCACAATGAGCAGTTCTTC. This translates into CASSQGWQGAHNEQFF.

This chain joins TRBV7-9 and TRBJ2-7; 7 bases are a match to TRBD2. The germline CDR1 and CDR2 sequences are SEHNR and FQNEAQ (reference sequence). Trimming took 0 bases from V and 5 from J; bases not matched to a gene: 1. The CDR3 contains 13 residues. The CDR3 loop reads CASSLAGGDEQYF. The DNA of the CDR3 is TGTGCCAGCAGCTTAGCGGGGGGGGACGAGCAGTACTTC.